These 28 T cell receptor beta chains were sequenced from one sample in a study of Tregs in tolerant kidney transplant recipients. TCRdb keeps only in-frame clones here, not all; method: immunoSEQ multiplex PCR. The sample has roughly 69,000 clones, under 98% seen once. Sequencing was performed on Tregs from blood, taken before the transplant. The receptors originated from a human donor who received a combined kidney and bone marrow transplant.

The V call is TRBV4-1, the J call TRBJ2-1; D unresolved. Germline V gene data show CDR1 as MGHRA and CDR2 as YSYEKL. The CDR3 is made up of 13 amino acids. V lost 1 base to trimming and J lost 9 bases, with 10 bases between them. This CDR3 reads CASSQVLVSEQFF. CDR3 sequence (DNA): TGCGCCAGCAGCCAAGTTTTAGTCTCTGAGCAGTTCTTC.

This clone was seen a single time. The V call is TRBV27, the J call TRBJ2-2, with D possibly matching TRBD2 (6 bases). V was trimmed by 3 bases and J by 6 bases, leaving 14 bases between them. This CDR3 contains 15 residues. Germline CDR1 and CDR2: MNHEY and SMNVEV (reference sequence). The CDR3 sequence is CASSLAGRSPGELFF. CDR3 nucleotide sequence: TGTGCCAGCAGTTTGGCGGGACGGTCCCCCGGGGAGCTGTTTTTT.

The chain carries TRBV2 and TRBJ2-1; a weak D match, TRBD2 (5 bases). The germline gives CDR1 SNHLY, CDR2 FYNNEI. The CDR3 length is 15 residues. V was clipped by 4 bases and J by 6 bases, with 16 bases between them. As DNA, the CDR3 is TGTGCCAGCAGTGGGAGGAACCATCCGGGCAATGAGCAGTTCTTC. It specifies CASSGRNHPGNEQFF.

V gene TRBV5-1 combines with J gene TRBJ2-5; 12 nucleotides match TRBD2. The CDR3 runs 17 residues. The V gene's germline CDR1 is SGHRS and CDR2 YFSETQ. J lost 4 bases, V lost 4 bases, and 11 bases had no gene match. The CDR3 protein is CASSPGQTSGSAETQYF. CDR3 in DNA: TGCGCCAGCAGCCCAGGACAGACTAGCGGGAGCGCAGAGACCCAGTACTTC.

This sequence joins TRBV28 and TRBJ2-3; D uncertain. CDR1 MDHEN and CDR2 SYDVKM come from the germline V gene. Trimming removed 5 bases at V and 2 bases at J, with 2 bases between. This CDR3 contains 11 residues. Written as DNA, the CDR3 is TGTGCCAGCAGTCTCACAGATACGCAGTATTTT. It codes for CASSLTDTQYF.

This clone was detected only once. This chain uses TRBV20-1 with TRBJ2-7; no definite D call. The germline V gene has CDR1 DFQATT and CDR2 SNEGSKA (reference sequence). Trimming took 1 base from V and 7 from J, leaving 8 bases between them. The CDR3 contains 11 residues. For the CDR3, the DNA is TGCAGTGCTAGAGGAAACATTGAGCAGTACTTC. Translated: CSARGNIEQYF.

This chain uses TRBV6-1 with TRBJ1-5; D not resolved. CDR1 is MNHNS and CDR2 is SASEGT in the germline V gene. Deletions cut 4 bases from V and 5 bases from J, with 12 bases between. This CDR3 is 14 amino acids long. The DNA for the CDR3 is TGTGCCAGCAGTGGGCAGGCCAACTATCAGCCCCAGCATTTT. Translated, it gives CASSGQANYQPQHF.

The chain is built from TRBV10-3 and TRBJ1-3; TRBD1 matches at 10 bases. Germline values: CDR1 ENHRY, CDR2 SYGVKD. The V gene end was trimmed by 6 bases and the J gene end by 2 bases; junction bases not matched to a gene: 16. This CDR3 contains 19 residues. CDR3 sequence (DNA): TGTGCCATCAGACCACGGGAAGTGGGGACAGGGGTGACTGGAAACACCATATATTTT. It encodes CAIRPREVGTGVTGNTIYF.

This chain uses TRBV10-3 with TRBJ1-1; D is possibly TRBD1 (5 bases). The CDR3 length is 15 residues. V was shortened by 9 bases and J by 2 bases, with 19 bases between the two germline ends. Germline V CDR1 and CDR2: ENHRY, SYGVKD. As DNA, the CDR3 is TGTGCCATTAATATGGGGGGAGGAATCAACACTGAAGCTTTCTTT. Its translation: CAINMGGGINTEAFF.

The chain joins TRBV14 to TRBJ2-1; D is unresolved. CDR1 is SGHDN and CDR2 is FVKESK in the germline V gene. Trimming removed 1 base from V and 0 bases from J, with 4 bases in between. The CDR3 is 14 amino acids. In DNA form, the CDR3 reads TGTGCCAGCAGCCAAGCTAGCTCCTACAATGAGCAGTTCTTC. This sequence encodes CASSQASSYNEQFF.

This clone appeared a single time. This sequence joins TRBV25-1 and TRBJ2-5, with 7 bases that match TRBD2. Trimming removed 4 bases from V and 0 bases from J; junction bases left unmatched: 5. The CDR3 has 15 amino acids. Looked up from germline, CDR1 is MGHDK and CDR2 is SYGVNS. CDR3 sequence (DNA): TGTGCCAGCAGTGGTCCGGGGGGATACCAAGAGACCCAGTACTTC. Protein sequence: CASSGPGGYQETQYF.

The J gene is TRBJ2-2, the V gene TRBV30; D is perhaps TRBD2 (5 bases). Germline assignment: CDR1 GTSNPN and CDR2 SVGIG (reference sequence). Trimming shortened V by 8 bases and J by 1 base, and 11 bases separated the two germline ends. The CDR3 has 13 residues. In nucleotides, the CDR3 is TGTGCCCGCCCGGGGTGGAACACCGGGGAGCTGTTTTTT. Translated, it gives CARPGWNTGELFF.

This clone was found once. V is TRBV11-3 and J is TRBJ2-3; TRBD1 aligns across 9 bases. V lost 5 bases, J lost 0 bases, and 9 bases stayed unmatched. CDR3 length: 17 amino acids. Germline V lookup: CDR1 SGHNT, CDR2 YENEEA. CDR3 amino acids: CASSARDRADSTDTQYF. DNA for the CDR3: TGTGCCAGCAGCGCACGGGACAGGGCCGATAGCACAGATACGCAGTATTTT.

V usage is TRBV4-2 and J usage is TRBJ1-1, with a tentative D call TRBD1 (6 bases). This CDR3 has 15 amino acids. Germline V CDR1 and CDR2: LGHNA, YNFKEQ. V lost 2 bases and J lost 1, with 11 bases in between. The CDR3 coding sequence is TGTGCCAGCAGCCAACCTGGACAGCAGAACACTGAAGCTTTCTTT. Protein sequence: CASSQPGQQNTEAFF.

This clone was observed a few times. The chain is built from TRBV11-1 and TRBJ2-6; the D gene is possibly TRBD1 (6 bases). Trimming removed 4 bases at V and 2 bases at J, with 12 bases between. CDR3 size: 16 residues. Germline CDR1 and CDR2: SGHAT and FQDESV (reference sequence). The CDR3 coding sequence is TGTGCCAGCAGCTCTTCCGGGACAACTGGGGCCAACGTCCTGACTTTC. Translation: CASSSSGTTGANVLTF. The complete variable domain, with remaining parts taken from reference TRBV11-1 and TRBJ2-6, reads EAEVAQSPRYKITEKSQAVAFWCDPISGHATLYWYRQILGQGPELLVQFQDESVVDDSQLPKDRFSAERLKGVDSTLKIQPAELGDSAMYLCASSSSGTTGANVLTFGAGSRLTVL.

This chain links TRBV10-1 with TRBJ2-1; tentative D call: TRBD1 (6 bases). Trimming removed 4 bases at V and 5 bases at J, with 18 bases between. CDR3 size: 16 residues. CDR1 is WNHNN and CDR2 is SYGVQD in the germline V gene (reference sequence). CDR3 sequence reads: CASSGRGRPYHNEQFF. CDR3 DNA sequence: TGCGCCAGCAGTGGAAGGGGGAGACCCTACCACAATGAGCAGTTCTTC.

The chain is built from TRBV15 and TRBJ1-5; 8 positions agree with TRBD1. CDR1 is LNHNV, CDR2 YYDKDF, per germline (reference sequence). The CDR3 has 15 residues. J gave up 6 bases and V 3 bases, and 7 bases lay outside the gene matches. This CDR3 is CATSRVQGGSQPQHF. The CDR3 DNA reads TGTGCCACCAGCAGGGTACAGGGGGGAAGTCAGCCCCAGCATTTT.

V is TRBV28 and J is TRBJ2-7; D is possibly TRBD1 (6 bases). Germline V gene sequence: CDR1 MDHEN, CDR2 SYDVKM. The V end lost 3 bases, the J end lost 2 bases, and 11 bases lay between the germline ends. The CDR3 length is 14 residues. The DNA of the CDR3 is TGTGCCAGCAGTTTTCGGGACACAGCCTACGAGCAGTACTTC. Translating gives CASSFRDTAYEQYF.

CDR3 loop: CASSPAANTEAFF. The CDR3, as DNA: TGTGCCAGCTCACCAGCGGCGAACACTGAAGCTTTCTTT. J is TRBJ1-1 and V is TRBV18; D is unresolved. Trimming shortened V by 2 bases and J by 1 base, and 5 bases separated the two germline ends. This CDR3 has 13 residues. Germline CDR1 is KGHSH and CDR2 is LQKENI.

The chain uses TRBV4-1 and TRBJ1-3, with 7 bases identical to TRBD1. In germline, CDR1 is MGHRA, CDR2 YSYEKL. The V and J ends lost 4 bases and 0 bases, in that order; junction bases with no gene match: 9. The CDR3 totals 17 residues. CDR3: CASSRIQGIISGNTIYF. Here the CDR3 DNA reads TGCGCCAGCAGCCGAATACAGGGGATAATCTCTGGAAACACCATATATTTT.

The chain uses TRBV7-2 and TRBJ2-7, with 11 positions matching TRBD2. V trimming: 4 bases; J trimming: 3 bases; junction bases outside the gene matches: 5. Germline values: CDR1 SGHTA, CDR2 FQGNSA. CDR3 length: 15 amino acids. CDR3 region: CASSSPGLAVYEQYF. In DNA form, the CDR3 reads TGTGCCAGCAGCTCACCGGGACTAGCGGTCTACGAGCAGTACTTC. Supplemented by reference TRBV7-2 and TRBJ2-7, the full variable domain reads GAGVSQSPSNKVTEKGKDVELRCDPISGHTALYWYRQSLGQGLEFLIYFQGNSAPDKSGLPSDRFSAERTGGSVSTLTIQRTQQEDSAVYLCASSSPGLAVYEQYFGPGTRLTVT.

This sequence joins TRBV7-9 and TRBJ2-2; possible D gene TRBD2, 5 bases. V was shortened by 2 bases and J by 5 bases, with 18 bases between the two germline ends. The CDR3 runs 17 residues. Germline CDR1 and CDR2: SEHNR and FQNEAQ (reference sequence). CDR3 nucleotide sequence: TGTGCCAGCAGCTTATCGCGAGGGCCTCCGTTTACCGGGGAGCTGTTTTTT. Translating it yields CASSLSRGPPFTGELFF.

For the CDR3, the DNA is TGCGCCAGCAGCCCAAGATCGACAGGGGAGGTTATTCGGACTGAAGCTTTCTTT. Amino acids: CASSPRSTGEVIRTEAFF. The V gene is TRBV4-3, the J gene TRBJ1-1, with 8 nucleotides matching TRBD1. Per the germline V gene, CDR1 is LGHNA and CDR2 is YSLEER. J was trimmed by 5 bases and V by 4 bases; bases with no gene match: 18. This CDR3 spans 18 amino acids.

J is TRBJ2-7 and V is TRBV5-4; 8 bases map to TRBD2. Germline V CDR1 and CDR2: SGHNT, YYREEE (reference sequence). J gave up 6 bases and V 4 bases, and 12 bases lay outside the gene matches. This CDR3 region has 15 residues. CDR3 in DNA: TGTGCCAGCAGCGGAGCCGGGACTAGAAATAGCGAGCAGTACTTC. Translated: CASSGAGTRNSEQYF.

The chain couples TRBV7-3 to TRBJ1-2; weak D call: TRBD1 (5 bases). The CDR3 runs to 13 residues. Germline V gene data show CDR1 as SGHTA and CDR2 as FQGTGA. Trimming pared 3 bases from V and 4 bases from J, leaving 9 bases between. The CDR3 here is CASSLDGGYGYTF. The CDR3 DNA follows: TGTGCCAGCAGCTTGGACGGGGGCTATGGCTACACCTTC.

CDR3 sequence reads: CASRLTGGYISEAFF. As DNA, the CDR3 is TGCGCCAGCAGGTTGACAGGGGGCTATATTTCTGAAGCTTTCTTT. The V gene is TRBV5-1, the J gene TRBJ1-1, with 10 bases lining up with TRBD1. V lost 5 bases to trimming and J lost 6 bases; unmatched junction nucleotides: 10. This CDR3 region has 15 residues. The germline gives CDR1 SGHRS, CDR2 YFSETQ.

This rearrangement joins TRBV28 to TRBJ2-7; D perhaps matches TRBD1 (6 bases). The CDR3 contains 13 residues. V was trimmed by 5 bases and J by 3 bases, leaving 11 bases between them. CDR1 MDHEN and CDR2 SYDVKM come from the germline V gene. For the CDR3, the DNA is TGTGCCAGCAGTCCCCCAGGGGTCTACGAGCAGTACTTC. Its protein is CASSPPGVYEQYF. The entire variable domain, with the rest obtained from reference TRBV28 and TRBJ2-7, is as follows: DVKVTQSSRYLVKRTGEKVFLECVQDMDHENMFWYRQDPGLGLRLIYFSYDVKMKEKGDIPEGYSVSREKKERFSLILESASTNQTSMYLCASSPPGVYEQYFGPGTRLTVT.

The J gene is TRBJ2-3, the V gene TRBV10-3; TRBD1 is a possible D gene (5 bases). Germline lookup yields CDR1 ENHRY and CDR2 SYGVKD. V was pared by 4 bases and J by 3 bases, with 8 bases between. The CDR3 has 13 amino acids. CDR3 sequence reads: CAISGRGTDTQYF. CDR3 nucleotide sequence: TGTGCCATCAGTGGTAGGGGTACAGATACGCAGTATTTT.